Detailed here is one T cell receptor beta chain. Antigen: not known. Indicated treatment: 19 received Ad26.COV2.S at low or high dose, single or two shots; about 5 received placebo; per-sample allocation not given. After the first vaccine or placebo injection, samples were drawn on day 63. The CDR3 loop spans 12 amino acids. Germline loops: CDR1 SNHLY, CDR2 FYNNEI. The V gene end was trimmed by 5 bases and the J gene end by 5 bases; junction bases not matched to a gene: 1. These data come from a study of Ad26.COV2.S vaccination and SARS-CoV-2 variants. Background on the study: The study gave Ad26.COV2.S intramuscularly, once or twice 56 days apart.

Study outcomes and limitations: While placebo recipients had lower spike-specific TCR breadth, vaccine recipients had more. Possible underestimation of total T cell responses by the TCR breadth and depth analyses was noted. The authors reported substantial breadth in spike-specific CD8+ and CD4+ T cell responses after vaccination.

The data were produced by immunoSEQ multiplex PCR, yet TCRdb's version contains in-frame clones alone and is incomplete. Of roughly 500,000 clones in the sample, 89% were seen once. The gene calls are TRBV2 and TRBJ2-5, with 8 bases that match TRBD1. The specimen was peripheral blood, collected in a trial of Ad26.COV2.S vaccine versus placebo. The TCR sequence derives from a person between 18 and 60 years old who received the Ad26.COV2.S COVID-19 vaccine or a placebo. This CDR3 is CASSWTGETQYF. CDR3 nucleotide sequence: TGTGCCAGCAGTTGGACAGGGGAGACCCAGTACTTC.